This TCR beta chain was identified in a study of shared clonotypes between healthy human individuals. Germline V lookup: CDR1 SNHLY, CDR2 FYNNEI. The CDR3 covers 13 residues. Trimming stripped 3 bases from V and 3 bases from J, with 9 bases between. Sequencing used immunoSEQ multiplex PCR; TCRdb keeps in-frame clones, though not all of them. Of 1,500,000 or so clones in the sample, 96% were seen once. The receptor was isolated from a man aged 30-40 years in good health. The gene calls are TRBV2 and TRBJ2-7, with no clear D. The sequenced material came from naive CD4+ T cells sorted from blood. The subset here: CD45RA+ positively selected. The CDR3 loop reads CASSDIVGYEQYF. The CDR3 nucleotides are TGTGCCAGCAGTGATATAGTCGGCTACGAGCAGTACTTC.